Presented here are 32 T cell receptor beta chains from one specimen sequenced in a study of monozygotic twins with inflammatory bowel disease. One entry per CDR3 protein, without DNA, is what TCRdb gives after re-calling the 5' RACE reads. This sample's table reports a few hundred thousand distinct CDR3 sequences. Sequencing was done on a sample of blood. Source of these receptors: a human donor with ulcerative colitis or Crohn's disease, or a healthy co-twin of an affected twin (not recorded which).

The rearrangement joins TRBV12-3 or TRBV12-4 to TRBJ2-6. This CDR3 is 12 amino acids long. CDR3 amino acids: CASSSWANVLTF.

The chain couples TRBV7-3 to TRBJ1-6; the D call of TRBD1 rests on TCRdb alone, since no DNA is present to check it. Germline V gene data show CDR1 as SGHTA and CDR2 as FQGTGA. The CDR3 has 15 residues. The CDR3 is CASSSGGTDNSPLHF. Full variable domain (outside the CDR3, taken from reference TRBV7-3 and TRBJ1-6): GAGVSQTPSNKVTEKGKYVELRCDPISGHTALYWYRQSLGQGPEFLIYFQGTGAADDSGLPNDRFFAVRPEGSVSTLKIQRTERGDSAVYLCASSSGGTDNSPLHFGNGTRLTVT.

The gene calls are TRBV29-1 and TRBJ1-1. The CDR3 covers 13 residues. Germline V gene data show CDR1 as SQVTM and CDR2 as ANQGSEA. The CDR3: CSVAIAMNTEAFF.

The rearrangement joins TRBV18 to TRBJ1-5; the TCRdb D gene call, TRBD1, has no DNA to confirm it. The germline gives CDR1 KGHSH, CDR2 LQKENI. This CDR3 has 17 amino acids. CDR3 sequence reads: CASSPNPGVVSNQPQHF.

J is TRBJ1-3 and V is TRBV20-1; TCRdb returns TRBD1, unconfirmable since there is no DNA. The germline gives CDR1 DFQATT, CDR2 SNEGSKA (reference sequence). The CDR3 covers 12 residues. The CDR3 spells CSADRGGNTIYF.

CDR3 residues: CATGFEGIHSPLHF. This chain links TRBV10-3 with TRBJ1-6; without DNA, the TCRdb call of TRBD1 cannot be checked. This CDR3 region has 14 residues. The V gene's germline CDR1 is ENHRY and CDR2 SYGVKD.

V usage is TRBV5-1 and J usage is TRBJ2-7; TCRdb calls TRBD1, which cannot be checked without DNA. The CDR3 consists of 14 residues. Germline V lookup: CDR1 SGHRS, CDR2 YFSETQ. The CDR3 sequence: CASSFIGQNYEQYF.

The V and J genes are TRBV20-1 and TRBJ2-5; TCRdb lists TRBD1, though no DNA is available to test this call. The germline gives CDR1 DFQATT, CDR2 SNEGSKA (reference sequence). CDR3 size: 13 residues. The CDR3 loop is CSASRQAGETQYF.

V is TRBV7-6 and J is TRBJ2-2; TCRdb proposes TRBD1, but this gene call is untestable without DNA. Germline V gives CDR1 SGHVS, CDR2 FNYEAQ. The CDR3 length is 16 residues. CDR3 sequence reads: CASSLRTGSRRGELFF.

The genes are TRBV20-1 and TRBJ1-4. Germline CDR1 reads DFQATT; CDR2 reads SNEGSKA (reference sequence). This CDR3 contains 17 residues. The CDR3 loop is CSARGASHSATNEKLFF.

The V gene is TRBV5-1, the J gene TRBJ1-1; TCRdb picks TRBD1, but there is no DNA to check that call. The CDR3 is 16 amino acids. CDR1 and CDR2 (germline): SGHRS, YFSETQ. The CDR3: CASSTLMAGGGTEAFF.

The chain's CDR3 is CASTRSSGPYGGGYTF. The gene calls are TRBV19 and TRBJ1-2. Germline V gives CDR1 LNHDA, CDR2 SQIVND (reference sequence). The CDR3 consists of 16 residues.

The J gene is TRBJ2-1, the V gene TRBV20-1; TCRdb lists TRBD2, though no DNA is available to test this call. There are 16 residues in the CDR3. CDR1 DFQATT and CDR2 SNEGSKA come from the germline V gene (reference sequence). The CDR3 is CSARPPQVWPLHEQFF.

This chain uses TRBV12-3 or TRBV12-4 with TRBJ2-1; TCRdb lists TRBD1, though no DNA is available to test this call. There are 14 residues in the CDR3. The CDR3 region is CASSFGTGLNEQFF.

J is TRBJ2-7 and V is TRBV12-3 or TRBV12-4; TCRdb's D call of TRBD1 is untestable without DNA. This CDR3 is built from 16 residues. The CDR3 here is CASSPRQGHSWGEQYF.

The chain uses TRBV18 and TRBJ2-3; the D call from TCRdb, TRBD1, cannot be confirmed without DNA. There are 16 residues in the CDR3. Germline values: CDR1 KGHSH, CDR2 LQKENI. The CDR3 is CASSPPNSRATDTQYF.

V is TRBV11-2 and J is TRBJ2-2. Germline V gene lookup returns CDR1 SGHAT and CDR2 FQNNGV. This CDR3 comprises 13 residues. CDR3 protein: CASSRFDTGELFF.

The rearrangement joins TRBV9 to TRBJ2-1. The CDR3 extends over 14 amino acids. CDR1 is SGDLS and CDR2 is YYNGEE in the germline V gene. CDR3 sequence reads: CASSVDGSYNEQFF.

CDR3 residues: CASSSGRKQPQHF. This chain links TRBV19 with TRBJ1-5; the D call from TCRdb, TRBD1, cannot be confirmed without DNA. This CDR3 is built from 13 residues. CDR1 and CDR2 from the germline V gene are LNHDA and SQIVND (reference sequence).

The chain couples TRBV5-1 to TRBJ1-1; TCRdb reports TRBD1, a call that lacks DNA to check it against. The CDR3 contains 15 residues. Germline V gene lookup returns CDR1 SGHRS and CDR2 YFSETQ. The CDR3: CASSTQQGGLTEAFF. Together with reference TRBV5-1 and TRBJ1-1, the CDR3 gives the full variable domain: KAGVTQTPRYLIKTRGQQVTLSCSPISGHRSVSWYQQTPGQGLQFLFEYFSETQRNKGNFPGRFSGRQFSNSRSEMNVSTLELGDSALYLCASSTQQGGLTEAFFGQGTRLTVV.

The rearrangement uses TRBV20-1 and TRBJ2-3; TCRdb lists TRBD1, though no DNA is available to test this call. Per the germline V gene, CDR1 is DFQATT and CDR2 is SNEGSKA (reference sequence). CDR3 size: 12 residues. The CDR3 reads CSAKGGADTQYF.

This chain links TRBV5-1 with TRBJ2-3; TCRdb indicates TRBD2, and absent DNA this call remains unverified. The CDR3 is 16 amino acids. Germline CDR1 SGHRS, CDR2 YFSETQ. This CDR3 is CASSLWTSASTDTQYF.

The chain couples TRBV12-3 or TRBV12-4 to TRBJ1-4; the TCRdb call, TRBD1, lacks DNA for checking. CDR3 length: 14 residues. This CDR3 reads CASSLRTRNEKLFF.

The chain carries TRBV27 and TRBJ2-7; TCRdb's assignment of TRBD1 cannot be checked, as there is no DNA. Germline assignment: CDR1 MNHEY and CDR2 SMNVEV (reference sequence). The CDR3 has 16 residues. The CDR3 spells CASSLLTGGGSYEQYF.

The rearrangement uses TRBV7-9 and TRBJ2-5. CDR1 is SEHNR, CDR2 FQNEAQ, per germline (reference sequence). The CDR3 spans 12 residues. The CDR3 loop is CASSLSITTQYF.

CDR3 loop: CASSPGGGLAGYEQYF. This chain uses TRBV12-3 or TRBV12-4 with TRBJ2-7; TCRdb picks TRBD2, but there is no DNA to check that call. The CDR3 covers 16 residues.

The rearrangement uses TRBV9 and TRBJ2-7; the TRBD2 assignment by TCRdb is unverifiable without DNA. Germline V lookup: CDR1 SGDLS, CDR2 YYNGEE. The CDR3 runs 15 residues. The CDR3 is CASSVGSGGWNEQYF.

The V gene is TRBV5-1, the J gene TRBJ2-3; TCRdb designates TRBD2, a call that cannot be tested without DNA. This CDR3 is built from 15 residues. CDR1 and CDR2 (germline): SGHRS, YFSETQ. This chain's CDR3 is CASSLGAGGTDTQYF. Combining the CDR3 with reference TRBV5-1 and TRBJ2-3 gives the whole variable domain KAGVTQTPRYLIKTRGQQVTLSCSPISGHRSVSWYQQTPGQGLQFLFEYFSETQRNKGNFPGRFSGRQFSNSRSEMNVSTLELGDSALYLCASSLGAGGTDTQYFGPGTRLTVL.

The chain uses TRBV5-1 and TRBJ1-4. Germline assignment: CDR1 SGHRS and CDR2 YFSETQ. The CDR3 has 13 amino acids. The CDR3 sequence is CASAGSTNEKLFF.

The J gene is TRBJ2-1, the V gene TRBV2; absent DNA, TCRdb's TRBD2 call cannot be checked. Germline CDR1 reads SNHLY; CDR2 reads FYNNEI. There are 16 residues in the CDR3. The CDR3 region is CASRFQLASPRNEQFF.

The V gene is TRBV29-1, the J gene TRBJ1-2; TCRdb names TRBD1, which stays unverified in the absence of DNA. The CDR3 is made up of 17 amino acids. Germline assignment: CDR1 SQVTM and CDR2 ANQGSEA. The CDR3 sequence: CSVELIGGQGRDYGYTF.

The V call is TRBV28, the J call TRBJ2-6; absent DNA, TCRdb's TRBD1 call cannot be checked. The CDR3 extends over 17 amino acids. Germline values: CDR1 MDHEN, CDR2 SYDVKM. The CDR3 protein is CASSFPPQSAGANVLTF.